These 10 T cell receptor beta chains were sequenced from one sample in a study of cytomegalovirus exposure and HLA in healthy donors. Both 60 Vbeta primers and 13 Jbeta primers went into the PCR. TCRdb's copy holds only in-frame clones and misses some; the assay was immunoSEQ multiplex PCR. The table lists fewer than 200,000 clones, over 75% of them singletons. Sequenced sample: PBMCs. These receptors all stem from a man aged 35-49 years in good health and CMV-seropositive.

The genes are TRBV5-1 and TRBJ2-7, with 7 positions matching TRBD1. Germline trimming cut 2 bases from V and 2 bases from J; bases unmatched to any gene: 4. Germline values: CDR1 SGHRS, CDR2 YFSETQ. CDR3 length: 14 residues. Written as DNA, the CDR3 is TGCGCCAGCAGCTTTAGGGGGCAAACCTACGAGCAGTACTTC. Encoded protein: CASSFRGQTYEQYF. Full variable domain (outside the CDR3, taken from reference TRBV5-1 and TRBJ2-7): KAGVTQTPRYLIKTRGQQVTLSCSPISGHRSVSWYQQTPGQGLQFLFEYFSETQRNKGNFPGRFSGRQFSNSRSEMNVSTLELGDSALYLCASSFRGQTYEQYFGPGTRLTVT.

V usage is TRBV27 and J usage is TRBJ2-1; D unresolved. Between the trimmed V and J ends, which lost 8 bases and 15 bases, there was a span of 14 bases. Germline V CDR1 and CDR2: MNHEY, SMNVEV (reference sequence). The CDR3 has 10 amino acids. DNA for the CDR3: TGTGCCAGCGGAGCCCTAAGTTCGTTCTTC. Amino acids: CASGALSSFF.

J is TRBJ2-5 and V is TRBV5-4; the D gene is possibly TRBD2 (6 bases). V lost 4 bases, J lost 9 bases, and 16 bases lay in between. This CDR3 spans 13 amino acids. Per the germline V gene, CDR1 is SGHNT and CDR2 is YYREEE (reference sequence). CDR3 sequence (DNA): TGTGCCAGCAGCCCGGACGGATCGGGGGCCCAGTACTTC. As protein: CASSPDGSGAQYF.

The V gene is TRBV2, the J gene TRBJ2-3, with TRBD2 identical over 7 bases. The CDR3 has 16 amino acids. V was pared by 4 bases and J by 1 base, with 8 bases of the junction left unmatched. Germline values: CDR1 SNHLY, CDR2 FYNNEI. CDR3 in amino acids: CASSVLGGSGTDTQYF. DNA for the CDR3: TGTGCCAGCAGTGTCTTGGGGGGGAGTGGCACAGATACGCAGTATTTT.

The chain carries TRBV2 and TRBJ2-7, with D tentatively TRBD1 (6 bases). The V gene's germline CDR1 is SNHLY and CDR2 FYNNEI. This CDR3 spans 11 amino acids. V gave up 8 bases and J gave up 4 bases, with 9 bases separating them. The CDR3: CASGQLYEQYF. The CDR3 DNA follows: TGTGCCAGCGGACAGCTATACGAGCAGTACTTC.

V usage is TRBV5-6 and J usage is TRBJ1-4; D ambiguous. The germline gives CDR1 SGHDT, CDR2 YYEEEE. CDR3 length equals 13 residues. Trimming took off 1 base at V and 5 bases at J, with 6 bases between the two ends. This CDR3 reads CASSLLRNEKLFF. The CDR3, as DNA: TGTGCCAGCAGCTTGCTACGGAATGAAAAACTGTTTTTT. Complete variable domain (other parts from reference TRBV5-6 and TRBJ1-4): DAGVTQSPTHLIKTRGQQVTLRCSPKSGHDTVSWYQQALGQGPQFIFQYYEEEERQRGNFPDRFSGHQFPNYSSELNVNALLLGDSALYLCASSLLRNEKLFFGSGTQLSVL.

The count of this clone is one. The CDR3, as DNA: TGTGCCAGCAGAGCAGACAGGGTGAACACTGAAGCTTTCTTT. Translating gives CASRADRVNTEAFF. The rearrangement joins TRBV6-1 to TRBJ1-1, with TRBD1 matching 7 bases. The ends lost 6 bases at V and 0 bases at J; junction bases unmatched: 4. The CDR3 contains 14 residues. CDR1 MNHNS and CDR2 SASEGT come from the germline V gene.

The V call is TRBV7-9, the J call TRBJ1-2; tentative D call: TRBD1 (5 bases). CDR3 length: 15 amino acids. V was cut by 4 bases and J by 8 bases, with 20 bases left in between. Germline lookup yields CDR1 SEHNR and CDR2 FQNEAQ (reference sequence). The chain's CDR3 is CASSSTRRDRRGYTF. The CDR3 DNA is TGTGCCAGCAGCTCAACCCGCAGGGATCGTCGGGGCTACACCTTC.

This CDR3 reads CASSEPGSGTDTQYF. The CDR3 region has the DNA TGCGCCAGCAGTGAGCCTGGTAGCGGCACAGATACGCAGTATTTT. V and J are TRBV10-1 and TRBJ2-3; tentative D call: TRBD2 (5 bases). CDR3 length equals 15 residues. Per the germline V gene, CDR1 is WNHNN and CDR2 is SYGVQD (reference sequence). V lost 2 bases to trimming and J lost 1 base, with 10 bases between them.

The V gene is TRBV6-1, the J gene TRBJ2-3; D possibly corresponds to TRBD2 (6 bases). Trimming pared 4 bases from V and 0 bases from J, leaving 11 bases between. The V gene's germline CDR1 is MNHNS and CDR2 SASEGT. CDR3 size: 15 residues. The CDR3 reads CASSGKRVSTDTQYF. CDR3 DNA: TGTGCCAGCAGTGGGAAGCGGGTTAGCACAGATACGCAGTATTTT.